A single sample is the source of the 31 T cell receptor beta chains below, sequenced in a study of blood T cell repertoires in COVID-19. TCRdb's copy holds only in-frame clones and misses some; the assay was immunoSEQ multiplex PCR. This table has 200,000 to 250,000 clones, about 85% appearing once. Material: peripheral blood. All receptors come from a woman aged 45-60 years with COVID-19, enrolled during active disease.

The rearrangement uses TRBV28 and TRBJ2-3, with 8 positions matching TRBD2. There are 14 residues in the CDR3. Germline V gives CDR1 MDHEN, CDR2 SYDVKM. J was trimmed by 0 bases and V by 8 bases; bases with no gene match: 4. CDR3 sequence reads: CASRRGDSTDTQYF. In DNA form, the CDR3 reads TGTGCCAGCCGGCGGGGGGATAGCACAGATACGCAGTATTTT.

The gene calls are TRBV2 and TRBJ2-7, with 9 positions matching TRBD2. This CDR3 region has 15 residues. The trim removed 2 bases at V and 2 bases at J, leaving 4 bases unmatched. Germline V gene lookup returns CDR1 SNHLY and CDR2 FYNNEI. The DNA for the CDR3 is TGTGCCAGCAGTGAACCCAGCGGGGGGACCTACGAGCAGTACGTC. As protein: CASSEPSGGTYEQYV.

J is TRBJ2-7 and V is TRBV27; a weak D match, TRBD1 (6 bases). CDR3 length equals 13 residues. V lost 6 bases to trimming and J lost 5 bases, with 14 bases between them. Germline CDR1 MNHEY, CDR2 SMNVEV (reference sequence). CDR3 bases: TGTGCCAGCAGACGGCAGGGGTTCAACGAGCAGTACTTC. Encoded protein: CASRRQGFNEQYF.

V gene TRBV3-1 (or the pseudogene TRBV3-2) combines with J gene TRBJ1-1; TRBD1 might be the D (6 bases). Germline CDR1 LGHDT, CDR2 YNNKEL (reference sequence). V lost 7 bases, J lost 3 bases, and 18 bases lay in between. The CDR3 is made up of 15 amino acids. DNA for the CDR3: TGTGCCAGCACTTCAGGGGTGCTAGGGGACACTGAAGCTTTCTTT. Protein sequence: CASTSGVLGDTEAFF.

The gene calls are TRBV24-1 and TRBJ2-5; 8 positions agree with TRBD2. This CDR3 has 16 amino acids. V trimming: 2 bases; J trimming: 5 bases; junction bases outside the gene matches: 9. Per the germline V gene, CDR1 is KGHDR and CDR2 is SFDVKD. Here the CDR3 reads CATSDSGLAPKETQYF. CDR3 DNA: TGTGCCACCAGTGATTCTGGACTAGCCCCAAAGGAGACCCAGTACTTC.

The genes are TRBV19 and TRBJ2-2, with a tentative D call TRBD2 (6 bases). Germline V gives CDR1 LNHDA, CDR2 SQIVND (reference sequence). V lost 9 bases, J lost 7 bases, and 33 bases lay in between. The CDR3 is 19 amino acids. The CDR3 DNA follows: TGTGCCAGCCTCCCCCGGACGGCCGGGGGAGTAGGTCTCCGCGGGGAGCTGTTTTTT. This gives the protein CASLPRTAGGVGLRGELFF.

The genes are TRBV11-3 and TRBJ2-6; D gene ambiguous. The CDR3 has 19 residues. The V gene lost 0 bases and the J gene lost 0 bases, with 15 bases spanning the gap. The germline V gene has CDR1 SGHNT and CDR2 YENEEA. The CDR3, as DNA: TGTGCCAGCAGCTTAGAAGGCAGCCTACTAATCTCTGGGGCCAACGTCCTGACTTTC. Amino acids: CASSLEGSLLISGANVLTF. The full variable domain, with the rest looked up from reference TRBV11-3 and TRBJ2-6, is EAGVVQSPRYKIIEKKQPVAFWCNPISGHNTLYWYLQNLGQGPELLIRYENEEAVDDSQLPKDRFSAERLKGVDSTLKIQPAELGDSAVYLCASSLEGSLLISGANVLTFGAGSRLTVL.

For this clone: Within the sample, other DNA sequences also encode this same CDR3. The V and J genes are TRBV24-1 and TRBJ2-7; tentative D call: TRBD2 (5 bases). The CDR3 has 11 residues. Germline V gene sequence: CDR1 KGHDR, CDR2 SFDVKD. The ends were cut back, 6 bases at V and 6 bases at J, with 8 bases in the middle. DNA of the CDR3: TGTGCCACCAGTCTCGCGGGCGAGCAGTACTTC. Translation gives CATSLAGEQYF.

This clone was counted a single time. CDR3 residues: CSASRRDYGYTF. The CDR3 DNA reads TGCAGTGCTAGTCGCAGGGACTATGGCTACACCTTC. V gene TRBV20-1 combines with J gene TRBJ1-2; a possible D gene is TRBD1 (5 bases). V lost 3 bases and J lost 3, with 8 bases in between. The CDR3 extends over 12 amino acids. CDR1 and CDR2 from the germline V gene are DFQATT and SNEGSKA (reference sequence).

The chain carries TRBV19 and TRBJ1-5; D gene uncertain. V lost 0 bases, J lost 4 bases, and 13 bases lay in between. Germline-derived CDR1 and CDR2 are LNHDA and SQIVND (reference sequence). The CDR3 is 16 residues long. The CDR3 reads CASSIDRGRSNQPQHF. As DNA, the CDR3 is TGTGCCAGTAGTATAGATCGCGGTCGGAGTAATCAGCCCCAGCATTTT.

CDR3 nucleotide sequence: TGTGCCATCTCTGGACCGGGAATGTACGAGCAGTACTTC. This translates into CAISGPGMYEQYF. The genes are TRBV10-3 and TRBJ2-7, with D tentatively TRBD2 (5 bases). Germline loops: CDR1 ENHRY, CDR2 SYGVKD. Trimming removed 8 bases at V and 4 bases at J, with 15 bases between. This CDR3 is 13 amino acids long.

This sequence joins TRBV3-1 (or the pseudogene TRBV3-2) and TRBJ2-5; maybe TRBD1 (6 bases). Germline values: CDR1 LGHDT, CDR2 YNNKEL (reference sequence). There are 16 residues in the CDR3. V dropped 2 bases and J dropped 1 base, with 14 bases sitting between them. The CDR3 coding sequence is TGTGCCAGCAGCCAAACGTTGGGGGCGCTCCAAGAGACCCAGTACTTC. This sequence encodes CASSQTLGALQETQYF.

In DNA form, the CDR3 reads TGTGCCAGCAGCTGGTCCGGACAGGGGGGACTAGCCAAAAACATTCAGTACTTC. Translated: CASSWSGQGGLAKNIQYF. The V and J genes are TRBV7-2 and TRBJ2-4; TRBD1 agrees at 10 bases. Germline values: CDR1 SGHTA, CDR2 FQGNSA. The CDR3 covers 18 residues. Losses at the gene ends were 4 bases for V and 0 bases for J; bases not matched to a gene: 9.

This clone is a singleton in its sample. The genes are TRBV27 and TRBJ2-2; 8 nucleotides match TRBD1. The junction had 2 bases not matched to a gene; V was cut back by 5 bases and J by 0 bases. The V gene's germline CDR1 is MNHEY and CDR2 SMNVEV (reference sequence). CDR3 length: 15 amino acids. CDR3 sequence (DNA): TGTGCCAGCAGTCCGGACAGGGCGAACACCGGGGAGCTGTTTTTT. Amino acids: CASSPDRANTGELFF.

The chain employs TRBV21-1 and TRBJ2-7; the table gives TRBD2 as D, unverified against the DNA. TRBV21-1 is described as a pseudogene. This CDR3 region has 18 residues. The CDR3 reads CASSIGQGRSGANYEQYF. CDR3 DNA sequence: TGTGCCAGCAGCATAGGGCAGGGTAGGAGCGGGGCCAACTACGAGCAGTACTTC.

The chain couples TRBV6-5 to TRBJ1-5, with D perhaps TRBD1 (5 bases). The germline gives CDR1 MNHEY, CDR2 SVGAGI. Trimming pared 5 bases from V and 1 base from J, leaving 12 bases between. This CDR3 is 15 amino acids long. CDR3: CASSQGGWSNQPQHF. The CDR3 coding sequence is TGTGCCAGCAGTCAGGGAGGGTGGAGCAATCAGCCCCAGCATTTT.

In the case of this clone: A read error may explain this, as a much larger clone is one base away. This sequence joins TRBV7-6 and TRBJ1-1; a weak D match, TRBD1 (6 bases). The length of the CDR3 is 13 residues. V shed 3 bases and J shed 1 base, with 6 bases lying between them. The germline V gene has CDR1 SGHVS and CDR2 FNYEAQ. The CDR3 coding sequence is TGTGCCAGCAGCTTGGGACAGAACACTGAAGCTTTCTTT. It translates to CASSLGQNTEAFF.

This chain connects TRBV11-3 to TRBJ2-7; TRBD2 agrees at 7 bases. The CDR3 consists of 15 residues. Germline CDR1 and CDR2: SGHNT and YENEEA. V dropped 5 bases and J dropped 4; count of bases not matched to a gene: 11. This CDR3 is CASSPPGGGWYEQYF. CDR3 coding DNA: TGTGCCAGCAGCCCCCCGGGGGGAGGTTGGTACGAGCAGTACTTC. Full variable domain (outside the CDR3, taken from reference TRBV11-3 and TRBJ2-7): EAGVVQSPRYKIIEKKQPVAFWCNPISGHNTLYWYLQNLGQGPELLIRYENEEAVDDSQLPKDRFSAERLKGVDSTLKIQPAELGDSAVYLCASSPPGGGWYEQYFGPGTRLTVT.

The V and J genes are TRBV5-1 and TRBJ2-3, with TRBD2 matching 8 bases. V was clipped by 0 bases and J by 1 base; unmatched bases: 7. The CDR3 has 17 residues. CDR1 and CDR2 (germline): SGHRS, YFSETQ. The CDR3 spells CASSLGLLAGRTDTQYF. The CDR3 region has the DNA TGCGCCAGCAGCTTGGGGCTCTTAGCGGGGCGCACAGATACGCAGTATTTT.

This chain links TRBV6-1 with TRBJ2-6; 12 bases align to TRBD2. The J segment lost 3 bases and the V segment lost 4 bases, leaving 1 base of the junction unmatched. Looked up from germline, CDR1 is MNHNS and CDR2 is SASEGT. The length of the CDR3 is 16 residues. CDR3 residues: CASSALAGGGANVLTF. The CDR3 nucleotides read TGTGCCAGCAGTGCACTAGCGGGGGGTGGGGCCAACGTCCTGACTTTC.

The V gene is TRBV5-1, the J gene TRBJ1-1, with D tentatively TRBD1 (5 bases). Germline loops: CDR1 SGHRS, CDR2 YFSETQ. Trimming stripped 4 bases from V and 1 base from J, with 17 bases between. The CDR3 consists of 16 residues. CDR3 sequence: CASSRGTSMENTEAFF. The CDR3 nucleotides are TGCGCCAGCAGCCGCGGGACCTCGATGGAGAACACTGAAGCTTTCTTT. The full variable domain, completed using reference TRBV5-1 and TRBJ1-1, is KAGVTQTPRYLIKTRGQQVTLSCSPISGHRSVSWYQQTPGQGLQFLFEYFSETQRNKGNFPGRFSGRQFSNSRSEMNVSTLELGDSALYLCASSRGTSMENTEAFFGQGTRLTVV.

The V and J genes are TRBV24-1 and TRBJ2-3; unclear D gene. CDR1 and CDR2 (germline): KGHDR, SFDVKD. The CDR3 is made up of 14 amino acids. Trimming took 5 bases from V and 2 from J, leaving 10 bases between them. Here the CDR3 reads CATSAPDTTDTQYF. DNA for the CDR3: TGTGCCACCAGTGCTCCCGACACCACAGATACGCAGTATTTT.

The rearrangement uses TRBV5-6 and TRBJ2-2, with D perhaps TRBD2 (7 bases). The length of the CDR3 is 16 residues. Looked up from germline, CDR1 is SGHDT and CDR2 is YYEEEE. V was trimmed by 1 base and J by 4 bases, leaving 14 bases between them. The CDR3 DNA reads as TGTGCCAGCAGCTTGTACGGGGGGCCGGTCACCGGGGAGCTGTTTTTT. It encodes CASSLYGGPVTGELFF. Based on the CDR3 plus reference TRBV5-6 and TRBJ2-2, the full variable domain is DAGVTQSPTHLIKTRGQQVTLRCSPKSGHDTVSWYQQALGQGPQFIFQYYEEEERQRGNFPDRFSGHQFPNYSSELNVNALLLGDSALYLCASSLYGGPVTGELFFGEGSRLTVL.

The V gene is TRBV6-4, the J gene TRBJ2-2, with no clear D. Germline CDR1 and CDR2: MRHNA and SNTAGT. The CDR3 loop spans 15 amino acids. Trimming cost V 0 bases and J 1 base, with 6 bases left between them. The CDR3 region is CASSDSPGNTGELFF. The CDR3 coding sequence is TGTGCCAGCAGTGACTCCCCGGGGAACACCGGGGAGCTGTTTTTT.

To note about this clone: Within the sample, other DNA sequences also encode this same CDR3. The V gene is TRBV28, the J gene TRBJ1-2, with 7 bases lining up with TRBD1. CDR3 size: 13 residues. The junction had 5 bases not matched to a gene; V was cut back by 2 bases and J by 8 bases. Germline CDR1 reads MDHEN; CDR2 reads SYDVKM. CDR3 coding DNA: TGTGCCAGCAGTTTAAGTTACAGGGGAGGCTACACCTTC. It codes for CASSLSYRGGYTF.

The genes are TRBV5-1 and TRBJ2-3; perhaps TRBD2 as D (7 bases). CDR1 and CDR2 (germline): SGHRS, YFSETQ. Trimming pared 0 bases from V and 4 bases from J, leaving 12 bases between. The CDR3 has 15 residues. This CDR3 is CASSLAGGRADTQYF. The CDR3 DNA is TGCGCCAGCAGCTTGGCCGGGGGGCGCGCAGATACGCAGTATTTT.

The chain employs TRBV7-2 and TRBJ1-1; 11 nucleotides align to TRBD1. Germline V CDR1 and CDR2: SGHTA, FQGNSA. The CDR3 runs to 15 residues. Trimming cost V 5 bases and J 5 bases; bases outside gene matches: 7. CDR3 protein: CASSPQGTGGTEAFF. Here the CDR3 DNA reads TGTGCCAGCAGCCCCCAAGGGACAGGGGGGACTGAAGCTTTCTTT.

This sequence joins TRBV10-2 and TRBJ1-2, with 8 bases matching TRBD1. This CDR3 comprises 11 residues. In germline, CDR1 is WSHSY, CDR2 SAAADI. The trim removed 6 bases at V and 8 bases at J, leaving 2 bases unmatched. CDR3 coding DNA: TGCGCCAGCAGGGGACAGGACGGCTACACCTTC. Its translation: CASRGQDGYTF.

The chain links TRBV28 to TRBJ1-1; D unresolved. The CDR3 totals 11 residues. V lost 6 bases and J lost 1, with 3 bases in between. The V gene's germline CDR1 is MDHEN and CDR2 SYDVKM. CDR3 DNA: TGTGCCAGCAGGGCGAACACTGAAGCTTTCTTT. Protein sequence: CASRANTEAFF.

V usage is TRBV7-7 and J usage is TRBJ2-2, with D maybe TRBD2 (6 bases). Germline values: CDR1 SSHAT, CDR2 FNYEAQ (reference sequence). The V end was cut by 0 bases, the J end by 5 bases, with 19 bases between. The CDR3 loop spans 18 amino acids. The CDR3 bases are TGTGCCAGCAGCTTAGCATTCGGCGTCGGAGGGGTGACCGGGGAGCTGTTTTTT. Amino acids: CASSLAFGVGGVTGELFF.

This sequence joins TRBV19 and TRBJ2-3, with D tentatively TRBD2 (5 bases). CDR3 size: 13 residues. The ends were cut back, 10 bases at V and 3 bases at J, with 14 bases in the middle. Germline CDR1 LNHDA, CDR2 SQIVND (reference sequence). Written as DNA, the CDR3 is TGTGCCACGCGGGCTACCGCGACAGATACGCAGTATTTT. This translates into CATRATATDTQYF.